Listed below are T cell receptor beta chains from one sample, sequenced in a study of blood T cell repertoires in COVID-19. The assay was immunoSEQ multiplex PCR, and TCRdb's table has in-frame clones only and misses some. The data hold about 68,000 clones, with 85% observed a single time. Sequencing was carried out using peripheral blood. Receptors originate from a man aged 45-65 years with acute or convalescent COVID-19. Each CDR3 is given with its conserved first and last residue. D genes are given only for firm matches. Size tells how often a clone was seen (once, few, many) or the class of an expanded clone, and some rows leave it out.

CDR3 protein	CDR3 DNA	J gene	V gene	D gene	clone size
CASSLGQGSHEQYF	TGTGCCAGCAGCTTAGGGCAGGGAAGTCACGAGCAGTACTTC	TRBJ2-7	TRBV7-6	NA	NA
CASSGEALTDTQYF	TGCGCCAGCAGCGGGGAGGCTCTAACAGATACGCAGTATTTT	TRBJ2-3	TRBV5-1	NA	NA
CASSAGGPSYNEQFF	TGTGCCAGCAGCGCCGGGGGACCTTCCTACAATGAGCAGTTCTTC	TRBJ2-1	TRBV9	NA	once
CASSRLAGETQYF	TGCGCCAGCAGCCGTCTAGCGGGTGAGACCCAGTACTTC	TRBJ2-5	TRBV5-1	TRBD2	once
CASSQDGGGTEAFF	TGTGCCAGCAGCCAAGATGGCGGGGGCACTGAAGCTTTCTTT	TRBJ1-1	TRBV3-1/TRBV3-2	NA	NA
CASSEVYEKLFF	TGTGCCAGCAGTGAAGTCTATGAAAAACTGTTTTTT	TRBJ1-4	TRBV2	NA	NA
CSVDVTENYGYTF	TGCAGCGTTGACGTGACAGAGAACTATGGCTACACCTTC	TRBJ1-2	TRBV29-1	NA	once
CASSQDRWDFAGELFF	TGTGCCAGCAGCCAAGATCGGTGGGACTTCGCCGGGGAGCTGTTTTTT	TRBJ2-2	TRBV3-1/TRBV3-2	NA	NA
CASSLGAGSYNSPLHF	TGTGCCAGCAGCTTGGGAGCTGGCTCCTATAATTCACCCCTCCACTTT	TRBJ1-6	TRBV5-4	NA	few
CASRGRQGLAGGRGTDTQYF	TGTGCCAGCCGTGGGCGCCAGGGACTAGCGGGGGGGCGGGGCACAGATACGCAGTATTTT	TRBJ2-3	TRBV6-1	TRBD2	NA
CAWSVRDSGNTIYF	TGTGCCTGGAGTGTACGGGACTCTGGAAACACCATATATTTT	TRBJ1-3	TRBV30	NA	NA
CASSLGVSGTNTGELFF	TGTGCCAGCAGCTTAGGGGTTAGCGGGACGAACACCGGGGAGCTGTTTTTT	TRBJ2-2	TRBV7-3	TRBD2	NA
CASSQGYRGPQHF	TGTGCCAGCAGCCAAGGGTACCGGGGGCCCCAGCATTTT	TRBJ1-5	TRBV14	NA	NA
CASSLDSGRSEKLFF	TGTGCCAGCAGCTTGGATTCAGGAAGGTCTGAAAAACTGTTTTTT	TRBJ1-4	TRBV5-4	NA	NA
CAWSKEGGSNQPQHF	TGTGCCTGGAGTAAGGAGGGCGGGAGCAATCAGCCCCAGCATTTT	TRBJ1-5	TRBV30	NA	NA
CASSQGDTQYF	TGTGCCAGCAGTCAGGGAGATACGCAGTATTTT	TRBJ2-3	TRBV2	NA	NA
CASSESRLAGGSFF	TGTGCCAGCAGTGAGAGCCGACTAGCGGGGGGTTCGTTCTTC	TRBJ2-1	TRBV6-1	TRBD2	NA
CASRELAGVSYEQYF	TGTGCCAGCAGGGAACTAGCGGGGGTCTCCTACGAGCAGTACTTC	TRBJ2-7	TRBV6-6	TRBD2	NA
CASSVLSLGTGELFF	TGTGCCAGCAGCGTATTGAGTCTCGGCACCGGGGAGCTGTTTTTT	TRBJ2-2	TRBV9	NA	once
CASSLSGGVSYNEQFF	TGTGCCAGCAGCTTATCCGGCGGGGTCTCCTACAATGAGCAGTTCTTC	TRBJ2-1	TRBV7-3	NA	NA
CASRPTGEDTEAFF	TGCGCCAGCAGGCCGACAGGGGAGGACACTGAAGCTTTCTTT	TRBJ1-1	TRBV5-1	TRBD1	NA
CASSPRGETQYF	TGTGCCAGCTCACCACGAGGGGAGACCCAGTACTTC	TRBJ2-5	TRBV18	NA	NA
CASSQEWDRYTDTQYF	TGTGCCAGCAGCCAGGAGTGGGACAGGTACACAGATACGCAGTATTTT	TRBJ2-3	TRBV3-1/TRBV3-2	TRBD1	NA
CASSVDSGGNNNEQFF	TGTGCCAGCAGCGTAGATAGCGGGGGGAATAACAATGAGCAGTTCTTC	TRBJ2-1	TRBV9	TRBD2	NA
CASSGQTGGAADYTGELFF	TGTGCCAGCAGCGGACAGACAGGGGGCGCAGCCGACTACACCGGGGAGCTGTTTTTT	TRBJ2-2	TRBV9	TRBD1	NA
CASKVSSGNQPQHF	TGTGCCAGTAAAGTTTCCTCGGGAAATCAGCCCCAGCATTTT	TRBJ1-5	TRBV19	NA	NA
CASSYNRGGDSPLHF	TGTGCCAGCAGTTACAACAGGGGAGGTGATTCACCCCTCCACTTT	TRBJ1-6	TRBV6-5	TRBD1	NA
CASKPTGPGDTEAFF	TGCGCCAGCAAGCCGACAGGTCCTGGGGACACTGAAGCTTTCTTT	TRBJ1-1	TRBV5-1	NA	NA
CASSNQKGQGADTQYF	TGTGCCAGCAGCAACCAAAAGGGACAGGGCGCAGATACGCAGTATTTT	TRBJ2-3	TRBV25-1	TRBD1	NA
CASRRDNQETQYF	TGTGCCAGCAGGCGGGATAACCAAGAGACCCAGTACTTC	TRBJ2-5	TRBV12-3/TRBV12-4	NA	NA
CASRRTDNQPQHF	TGTGCCAGCAGAAGGACAGACAATCAGCCCCAGCATTTT	TRBJ1-5	TRBV2	NA	once
CASSLAGQGYTEAFF	TGTGCCAGCAGCTTAGCGGGACAGGGGTACACTGAAGCTTTCTTT	TRBJ1-1	TRBV7-2	TRBD1	NA
CASSSFMDPFNAGEAFF	TGTGCCAGCAGCTCCTTCATGGATCCTTTTAACGCGGGGGAAGCTTTCTTT	TRBJ1-1	TRBV7-8	NA	NA
CASSLAPSNEQFF	TGTGCCAGCAGCTTAGCCCCGTCGAATGAGCAGTTCTTC	TRBJ2-1	TRBV11-3	NA	NA
CASSLSGGAPDTQYF	TGTGCCAGCAGTCTTAGCGGGGGGGCCCCAGATACGCAGTATTTT	TRBJ2-3	TRBV4-2	TRBD2	NA
CASRLGGSGERSGNTIYF	TGTGCAAGTCGCTTAGGAGGGTCGGGCGAACGCTCTGGAAACACCATATATTTT	TRBJ1-3	TRBV12-2	NA	NA
CASKLAGGPDTQYF	TGTGCCAGCAAGCTAGCGGGGGGGCCCGATACGCAGTATTTT	TRBJ2-3	TRBV6-5	TRBD2	NA
CASSQGTDDTGFSEQYF	TGTGCCAGCAGCCAAGGAACCGACGACACAGGGTTCTCCGAGCAGTACTTC	TRBJ2-7	TRBV3-1/TRBV3-2	NA	NA
CASSRRAGGYTF	TGTGCCAGCAGCAGGAGGGCGGGCGGCTACACCTTC	TRBJ1-2	TRBV7-2	NA	NA
CASSLDRGQAYRTDTQYF	TGTGCCAGCAGCTTAGACCGGGGACAGGCATATCGCACAGATACGCAGTATTTT	TRBJ2-3	TRBV11-2	TRBD1	many
CASTVDKPSDTIYF	TGTGCCAGCACCGTGGACAAGCCTTCAGACACCATATATTTT	TRBJ1-3	TRBV6-5	NA	NA
CASSSYFSGGADEQFF	TGTGCCAGCAGCTCATACTTTAGCGGGGGGGCCGATGAGCAGTTCTTC	TRBJ2-1	TRBV7-3	TRBD2	NA
CASSRDLGRVDYGYTF	TGCGCCAGCAGCCGCGACCTGGGCAGGGTGGACTATGGCTACACCTTC	TRBJ1-2	TRBV5-1	NA	few
CASSVGDTFSGNTIYF	TGTGCCAGCAGCGTGGGGGACACCTTCTCTGGAAACACCATATATTTT	TRBJ1-3	TRBV9	NA	NA
CASSESREGQPQHF	TGTGCCAGCAGTGAATCAAGGGAGGGTCAGCCCCAGCATTTT	TRBJ1-5	TRBV25-1	NA	NA
CASSRQEYTEAFF	TGTGCCAGCAGCCGACAGGAGTACACTGAAGCTTTCTTT	TRBJ1-1	TRBV7-9	NA	NA
CASSLQGSGGNTIYF	TGTGCCAGCAGCCTACAGGGGAGCGGTGGAAACACCATATATTTT	TRBJ1-3	TRBV3-1/TRBV3-2	TRBD1	NA
CASSQDRVLKETQYF	TGTGCCAGCAGCCAAGACAGGGTGCTAAAAGAGACCCAGTACTTC	TRBJ2-5	TRBV3-1/TRBV3-2	NA	NA
CASTGQGLFYGYTF	TGTGCCAGCACGGGACAGGGGCTGTTCTATGGCTACACCTTC	TRBJ1-2	TRBV2	TRBD1	NA
CASSPATGNGNTIYF	TGTGCCAGCTCACCAGCGACAGGGAATGGAAACACCATATATTTT	TRBJ1-3	TRBV18	TRBD1	NA
CAISEERGTRTKQYF	TGTGCCATCAGTGAGGAGCGGGGGACCCGTACGAAGCAGTACTTC	TRBJ2-7	TRBV10-3	TRBD2	NA
CGQDRDGPNNSPLHF	TGTGGGCAGGACAGGGATGGACCCAATAATTCACCCCTCCACTTT	TRBJ1-6	TRBV25-1	TRBD1	NA
CASSLGGQGTDTQYF	TGTGCCAGCAGCTTGGGGGGACAGGGCACAGATACGCAGTATTTT	TRBJ2-3	TRBV5-4	TRBD1	NA
CASRREVRLTTNEKLFF	TGTGCCAGCCGAAGGGAGGTCCGTTTGACAACTAATGAAAAACTGTTTTTT	TRBJ1-4	TRBV28	NA	NA
CASSSSGITDTQYF	TGTGCCAGCAGCTCTTCAGGAATCACAGATACGCAGTATTTT	TRBJ2-3	TRBV7-3	NA	NA